These T cell receptor beta chains were read from a single sample in a study of lymphopenia after photon versus proton radiotherapy. Clones were sequenced by immunoSEQ multiplex PCR, and TCRdb holds only the in-frame ones, with some missing. The sample has 65,000 to 85,000 clones, about 90% seen once. The starting material was peripheral blood, obtained from a patient treated with photon-based radiotherapy. Receptors were obtained from a woman aged 40 to 49 with cholangiocarcinoma. Each CDR3 is given with its conserved first and last residue. A D gene is named only where the DNA matches it firmly. Part of the rows lack a size; the others show once, few, many or a class for expanded clones.

CDR3 DNA	CDR3 protein	CDR3 length	D gene	V gene	J gene	clone size
TGTGCCAGCAGTTACCACACGAACACCGGGGAGCTGTTTTTT	CASSYHTNTGELFF	14	.	TRBV6-5	TRBJ2-2	.
TGCAGTGCTATCCCCACAGATACGCAGTATTTT	CSAIPTDTQYF	11	.	TRBV20-1	TRBJ2-3	.
TGTGCCAGCAGCTCCACCGACCGACAGGGTAATCCCGGGGAGCTGTTTTTT	CASSSTDRQGNPGELFF	17	TRBD1	TRBV11-2	TRBJ2-2	once
TGCGCCAGCAGCTTGGACAACGGAGGGGAGACCCAGTACTTC	CASSLDNGGETQYF	14	.	TRBV5-1	TRBJ2-5	.
TGTGCCAGCAGATCCGACCTGGGCGTACCAGGCTACACCTTC	CASRSDLGVPGYTF	14	.	TRBV11-2	TRBJ1-2	.
TGTGCCAGCAGGCCCTTCGGGGGCTCTACGAATCAGCCCCAGCATTTT	CASRPFGGSTNQPQHF	16	.	TRBV27	TRBJ1-5	.
TGTGCCAGCAGGGGTCCCGGGACAGGCCTCTACGAGCAGTACTTC	CASRGPGTGLYEQYF	15	TRBD1	TRBV13	TRBJ2-7	.
TGTGCCAGTAGTCCAGAATTCCAAGTTCCCACTGAAGCTTTCTTT	CASSPEFQVPTEAFF	15	.	TRBV19	TRBJ1-1	.
TGCGCCAGCAGCTTGGAAGCGGGAACCTACAATGAGCAGTTCTTC	CASSLEAGTYNEQFF	15	TRBD2	TRBV5-1	TRBJ2-1	.
TGTGCCAGCAGCTTAGTTGAATCTAAACTGTTTTTT	CASSLVESKLFF	12	.	TRBV7-9	TRBJ1-4	.
TGTGCCAGCACCATACAGGGGCGGGGCAATCAGCCCCAGCATTTT	CASTIQGRGNQPQHF	15	TRBD1	TRBV6-5	TRBJ1-5	.